Shown below are 20 T cell receptor beta chains from a single sample sequenced in a study of spatial heterogeneity in lung cancer. The time point denotes: blood at routine non-recurrence follow-up after resection. From the 5' RACE reads, TCRdb called clonotypes with MiXCR, one entry per CDR3 protein. Among just under 45,000 distinct CDR3 sequences listed, 20% to 25% were seen once. This material consisted of PBMCs, taken at follow-up. These receptors originate from a female donor with early-stage non-small cell lung cancer.

The V and J genes are TRBV11-2 and TRBJ2-2; D is possibly TRBD2 (6 bases). The germline V gene has CDR1 SGHAT and CDR2 FQNNGV. V lost 8 bases, J lost 1 base, and 17 bases lay in between. The CDR3 has 16 residues. The CDR3 coding sequence is TGTGCCAGCCCCACTACGGGAGCTTGGAACACCGGGGAGCTGTTTTTT. Residues: CASPTTGAWNTGELFF.

The CDR3 spells CSAASTVEQFF. CDR3 in DNA: TGCAGTGCCGCATCTACCGTCGAGCAGTTCTTC. The V call is TRBV20-1, the J call TRBJ2-1; D is unclear. This CDR3 spans 11 amino acids. Trimming took off 6 bases at V and 10 bases at J, with 13 bases between the two ends. Per germline, CDR1 DFQATT and CDR2 SNEGSKA (reference sequence).

This clonotype was counted only a few times. The chain carries TRBV5-4 and TRBJ2-1; weak D call: TRBD1 (5 bases). V lost 2 bases to trimming and J lost 0 bases, with 12 bases between them. The germline CDR1 and CDR2 sequences are SGHNT and YYREEE (reference sequence). The CDR3 runs to 16 residues. The CDR3, as DNA: TGTGCCAGCAGCTTCTACCAGGGAAGCTCCTACAATGAGCAGTTCTTC. Amino acid sequence: CASSFYQGSSYNEQFF.

This clonotype was recorded at least ten times. V usage is TRBV7-2 and J usage is TRBJ2-3; D may match TRBD1 or TRBD2 (5 bases each). This CDR3 is built from 13 residues. Germline CDR1 SGHTA, CDR2 FQGNSA. Trimming took 4 bases from V and 2 from J, leaving 7 bases between them. CDR3 DNA sequence: TGTGCCAGCAGCTCCGGGGCCACAGATACGCAGTATTTT. It translates to CASSSGATDTQYF.

V is TRBV21-1 and J is TRBJ1-2; TRBD1 is the table's D call, not checked against the DNA. TRBV21-1 is marked as a pseudogene. CDR3 length equals 16 residues. CDR3 protein: CASRESRDSRPYGYTF. DNA for the CDR3: TGTGCCAGCAGAGAGTCCCGGGACAGCCGTCCCTATGGCTACACCTTC.

This clonotype came up many times. The gene calls are TRBV5-1 and TRBJ1-4; D uncertain. V dropped 4 bases and J dropped 0 bases, with 13 bases sitting between them. This CDR3 comprises 16 residues. In germline, CDR1 is SGHRS, CDR2 YFSETQ. The CDR3 loop is CASSPLGTATNEKLFF. CDR3 nucleotides: TGCGCCAGCAGCCCGCTAGGCACTGCAACTAATGAAAAACTGTTTTTT.

V is TRBV9 and J is TRBJ2-5; D ambiguous. The V gene lost 3 bases and the J gene lost 2 bases, with 11 bases spanning the gap. The germline CDR1 and CDR2 sequences are SGDLS and YYNGEE. This CDR3 region has 14 residues. The DNA for the CDR3 is TGTGCCAGCAGCGGGCTACTCGAGCAAGAGACCCAGTACTTC. This sequence encodes CASSGLLEQETQYF.

By proportion, this clonotype is medium-sized. V usage is TRBV2 and J usage is TRBJ1-5; D might be TRBD1 (5 bases). Between the trimmed V and J ends, which lost 5 bases and 5 bases, there was a span of 16 bases. This CDR3 is 15 amino acids long. From germline, CDR1 is SNHLY and CDR2 FYNNEI. The CDR3 here is CASSPPGPSHQPQHF. CDR3 nucleotide sequence: TGTGCCAGCAGTCCTCCGGGGCCAAGTCATCAGCCCCAGCATTTT.

This clonotype was observed at least ten times. V usage is TRBV2 and J usage is TRBJ2-1; D not certain. The V end lost 7 bases, the J end lost 5 bases, and 6 bases lay between the germline ends. CDR3 length equals 11 residues. Germline V gene data show CDR1 as SNHLY and CDR2 as FYNNEI. The CDR3 nucleotides are TGTGCCAGCAAGGCCGACAATGAGCAGTTCTTC. Its translation: CASKADNEQFF.

This clonotype was counted many times. CDR3 DNA: TGTGCCAGCAGCGTAGGGCAGGGGGCGAACACTGAAGCTTTCTTT. Its protein is CASSVGQGANTEAFF. V gene TRBV9 combines with J gene TRBJ1-1; 8 bases fit TRBD1. Per the germline V gene, CDR1 is SGDLS and CDR2 is YYNGEE. The CDR3 totals 15 residues. After removal of 0 bases from V and 1 base from J, the junction contained 2 bases not matched to a gene.

In regard to this clonotype: Relative to the germline gene, one junction end is altered; a read error may explain this. This sequence joins TRBV2 and TRBJ1-4; 7 bases agree with TRBD1. CDR1 SNHLY and CDR2 FYNNEI come from the germline V gene. The CDR3 spans 15 residues. CDR3: CASTLNRGGNGKLFF. Here the CDR3 DNA reads TGTGCCAGCACCCTAAACAGGGGTGGTAATGGAAAACTGTTTTTT.

This sequence joins TRBV12-3 or TRBV12-4 and TRBJ1-1; 11 bases align to TRBD1. Trimming cost V 6 bases and J 1 base; bases outside gene matches: 4. The CDR3 consists of 15 residues. CDR3 sequence: CASSWTGGANTEAFF. DNA of the CDR3: TGTGCCAGCAGCTGGACAGGGGGCGCGAACACTGAAGCTTTCTTT.

CDR3 sequence (DNA): TGTGCCAGCAGCTTACTCGGGACCGGGGAGCTGTTTTTT. Protein: CASSLLGTGELFF. The chain combines TRBV7-3 with TRBJ2-2; D gene uncertain. CDR1 is SGHTA and CDR2 is FQGTGA in the germline V gene. V was shortened by 2 bases and J by 5 bases, with 6 bases between the two germline ends. The CDR3 spans 13 residues.

This clonotype was detected a few times. The V gene is TRBV6-1, the J gene TRBJ2-3, with 10 positions matching TRBD2. Germline V gene sequence: CDR1 MNHNS, CDR2 SASEGT. There are 14 residues in the CDR3. The J segment lost 5 bases and the V segment lost 7 bases, leaving 6 bases of the junction unmatched. Here the CDR3 reads CASTLAGAVDTQYF. CDR3 nucleotide sequence: TGTGCCAGCACCCTAGCGGGGGCGGTAGATACGCAGTATTTT.

This clonotype appeared many times. The chain combines TRBV11-2 with TRBJ2-1; D remains unclear. This CDR3 spans 12 amino acids. Trimming shortened V by 0 bases and J by 6 bases, and 3 bases separated the two germline ends. Germline V gene data show CDR1 as SGHAT and CDR2 as FQNNGV. DNA for the CDR3: TGTGCCAGCAGCTTAGATCCCAATGAGCAGTTCTTC. Translation: CASSLDPNEQFF.

This clonotype showed up many times. V and J are TRBV11-2 and TRBJ2-7, with TRBD2 matching 7 bases. Losses at the gene ends were 7 bases for V and 2 bases for J; bases not matched to a gene: 8. From germline, CDR1 is SGHAT and CDR2 FQNNGV. The CDR3 has 14 residues. CDR3 in amino acids: CASTASGGPYEQYF. The CDR3 DNA reads as TGTGCCAGCACCGCTAGCGGAGGGCCCTACGAGCAGTACTTC. Combining the CDR3 with reference TRBV11-2 and TRBJ2-7 gives the whole variable domain EAGVAQSPRYKIIEKRQSVAFWCNPISGHATLYWYQQILGQGPKLLIQFQNNGVVDDSQLPKDRFSAERLKGVDSTLKIQPAKLEDSAVYLCASTASGGPYEQYFGPGTRLTVT.

The rearrangement links TRBV13 to TRBJ2-5; TRBD2 matches at 11 bases. This CDR3 comprises 17 residues. V gave up 5 bases and J gave up 8 bases; unmatched junction bases: 16. The germline gives CDR1 PRHDT, CDR2 FYEKMQ (reference sequence). The CDR3 DNA reads TGTGCCAGCAGCCCCAATAGCGGGGGGGCGCTGTCGGAAACCCAGTACTTC. Translating gives CASSPNSGGALSETQYF.

This clonotype occurred a few times. The chain joins TRBV20-1 to TRBJ2-3, with TRBD2 identical over 10 bases. CDR1 is DFQATT, CDR2 SNEGSKA, per germline (reference sequence). This CDR3 spans 16 amino acids. Trimming took 5 bases from V and 6 from J; bases not matched to a gene: 14. The CDR3 loop reads CSADIERGGSDDTQYF. For the CDR3, the DNA is TGCAGTGCTGATATAGAGCGGGGGGGCAGTGATGATACGCAGTATTTT.

The chain links TRBV7-8 to TRBJ2-5; 9 bases map to TRBD2. The CDR3 has 17 amino acids. Germline CDR1 and CDR2: SGHVS and FQNEAQ. J gave up 4 bases and V 5 bases, and 14 bases lay outside the gene matches. CDR3 sequence reads: CASSTYGMAGGRETQYF. CDR3 DNA: TGTGCCAGCAGCACCTATGGCATGGCGGGGGGGCGAGAGACCCAGTACTTC.

This clonotype came up many times. The genes are TRBV18 and TRBJ1-5; D not certain. Germline V gives CDR1 KGHSH, CDR2 LQKENI. The CDR3 is made up of 13 amino acids. V lost 6 bases to trimming and J lost 6 bases, with 12 bases between them. CDR3 in DNA: TGTGCCAGCTCCCCCGGCACGGGTCAGCCCCAGCATTTT. Protein sequence: CASSPGTGQPQHF.